Shown below are 29 T cell receptor beta chains from a single sample sequenced in a study of T-cell reconstitution after alpha-beta-depleted transplantation in children. This sample's TCRbeta library carried unique molecular identifier barcodes. TCRdb recomputed calls from the PCR reads with MiXCR, one row per CDR3 protein. The data show about 1,000,000 distinct CDR3 sequences, under 30% seen once. The sample consisted of PBMCs, mostly from graft donor cells, taken 360 days after TCRalphabeta/CD19-depleted stem cell transplant. These receptors originate from a boy under two years old who had a stem cell transplant for SCID, so the T cells may come from the graft donor.

The chain recombines TRBV5-5 with TRBJ2-5, with D hard to call. From germline, CDR1 is SGHKS and CDR2 YYEKEE (reference sequence). V gave up 1 base and J gave up 5 bases, with 6 bases separating them. The CDR3 is 12 amino acids. The CDR3 coding sequence is TGTGCCAGCAGCTTGAATTTGGAGACCCAGTACTTC. Its protein is CASSLNLETQYF.

This clonotype was picked up a small number of times. This chain joins TRBV5-1 and TRBJ2-7; TRBD1 agrees at 8 bases. The CDR3 length is 14 residues. V trimming: 4 bases; J trimming: 2 bases; junction bases outside the gene matches: 5. Germline V gene lookup returns CDR1 SGHRS and CDR2 YFSETQ. The CDR3 here is CASSEGQDPYEQYF. CDR3 coding DNA: TGCGCCAGCAGCGAGGGACAGGACCCCTACGAGCAGTACTTC.

This clonotype has more than one count but fewer than ten. The chain couples TRBV2 to TRBJ2-1; 9 bases are a match to TRBD2. In germline, CDR1 is SNHLY, CDR2 FYNNEI. Trimming at V came to 4 bases and at J to 7 bases, leaving 8 bases not matched to a gene. There are 15 residues in the CDR3. The CDR3 DNA sequence: TGTGCCAGCAGTGCAAGGGGGACTAGCAAGAATGAGCAGTTCTTC. Translated: CASSARGTSKNEQFF.

This chain joins TRBV20-1 and TRBJ2-1; D may match TRBD1 or TRBD2 (5 bases each). Trimming pared 7 bases from V and 6 bases from J, leaving 16 bases between. The CDR3 covers 13 residues. Germline loops: CDR1 DFQATT, CDR2 SNEGSKA (reference sequence). CDR3 loop: CSVRSGTVNEQFF. In nucleotides, the CDR3 is TGCAGTGTAAGGTCGGGGACCGTCAATGAGCAGTTCTTC.

The chain combines TRBV7-2 with TRBJ2-2; TRBD1 might be the D (6 bases). This CDR3 is built from 17 residues. Germline V CDR1 and CDR2: SGHTA, FQGNSA. The V gene lost 4 bases and the J gene lost 0 bases, with 15 bases spanning the gap. The CDR3 spells CASSSVKDSSNTGELFF. In DNA form, the CDR3 reads TGTGCCAGCAGCTCAGTCAAGGACAGCTCGAACACCGGGGAGCTGTTTTTT.

The chain combines TRBV4-1 with TRBJ2-1; D remains unclear. The CDR3 covers 14 residues. The germline CDR1 and CDR2 sequences are MGHRA and YSYEKL. V was pared by 1 base and J by 3 bases, with 7 bases between. CDR3 coding DNA: TGCGCCAGCAGCCAAGCAGGCATCTACAATGAGCAGTTCTTC. Protein sequence: CASSQAGIYNEQFF.

This clonotype was detected many times. The V call is TRBV20-1, the J call TRBJ2-1; D gene uncertain. CDR3 length: 13 residues. Per the germline V gene, CDR1 is DFQATT and CDR2 is SNEGSKA (reference sequence). V was shortened by 6 bases and J by 4 bases, with 13 bases between the two germline ends. The CDR3 sequence: CSAPRLGYNEQFF. The CDR3 DNA reads TGCAGTGCCCCAAGACTTGGGTACAATGAGCAGTTCTTC.

The rearrangement links TRBV25-1 to TRBJ2-3; TRBD2 matches at 9 bases. J gave up 3 bases and V 6 bases, and 10 bases lay outside the gene matches. The CDR3 runs to 16 residues. The germline V gene encodes CDR1 MGHDK and CDR2 SYGVNS. Here the CDR3 DNA reads TGTGCCAGCAGCGCTAATAGCGGGGGCACAACAGATACGCAGTATTTT. This sequence encodes CASSANSGGTTDTQYF.

The chain carries TRBV20-1 and TRBJ1-1, with 10 bases matching TRBD1. Trimming cost V 5 bases and J 6 bases; bases outside gene matches: 9. The CDR3 contains 14 residues. Germline-derived CDR1 and CDR2 are DFQATT and SNEGSKA (reference sequence). DNA of the CDR3: TGCAGTGCTCACCCCCCGGGACAGGGGCCTGAAGCTTTCTTT. This gives the protein CSAHPPGQGPEAFF.

This clonotype was picked up one time. The V and J genes are TRBV6-1 and TRBJ1-1; tentative D call: TRBD1 (5 bases). Germline V lookup: CDR1 MNHNS, CDR2 SASEGT. V was trimmed by 7 bases and J by 2 bases, leaving 17 bases between them. The CDR3 is 15 amino acids. As DNA, the CDR3 is TGTGCCAGCACCCTTCGGGGGGGGATAAACACTGAAGCTTTCTTT. Translating it yields CASTLRGGINTEAFF.

The gene calls are TRBV15 and TRBJ2-7; D possibly corresponds to TRBD1 (6 bases). Germline CDR1 and CDR2: LNHNV and YYDKDF (reference sequence). The CDR3 has 13 amino acids. Trimming pared 5 bases from V and 6 bases from J, leaving 14 bases between. CDR3 protein: CATSYVRTAEQYF. CDR3 sequence (DNA): TGTGCCACCAGCTACGTCAGGACAGCCGAGCAGTACTTC.

The table lists this clonotype with a few counts. The V and J genes are TRBV20-1 and TRBJ1-1; 7 bases are a match to TRBD1. The CDR3 is 16 amino acids. The germline CDR1 and CDR2 sequences are DFQATT and SNEGSKA (reference sequence). V lost 3 bases to trimming and J lost 4 bases; unmatched junction nucleotides: 14. The CDR3 DNA reads as TGCAGTGCTAGGAATCTTTACAGGGGCCGGGCCACTGAAGCTTTCTTT. Its protein is CSARNLYRGRATEAFF.

This clonotype was counted only a few times. The CDR3: CASSTRDRGIPLAKNIQYF. CDR3 bases: TGTGCCAGCAGTACCCGGGACAGGGGGATACCCCTGGCCAAAAACATTCAGTACTTC. The chain couples TRBV28 to TRBJ2-4; 11 bases line up with TRBD1. J gave up 1 base and V 5 bases, and 13 bases lay outside the gene matches. CDR1 and CDR2 from the germline V gene are MDHEN and SYDVKM. The CDR3 contains 19 residues.

This sequence joins TRBV3-1 and TRBJ1-2; 9 positions agree with TRBD1. Per germline, CDR1 LGHDT and CDR2 YNNKEL (reference sequence). The CDR3 contains 13 residues. The ends lost 11 bases at V and 4 bases at J; junction bases unmatched: 8. The CDR3 DNA follows: TGTGCCTCTTTGGGACAGGGTAGCTATGGCTACACCTTC. It is translated as CASLGQGSYGYTF.

The chain uses TRBV24-1 and TRBJ2-7; 8 bases map to TRBD1. CDR3 length: 13 residues. After removal of 9 bases from V and 9 bases from J, the junction contained 12 bases not matched to a gene. Per germline, CDR1 KGHDR and CDR2 SFDVKD. The CDR3 region is CATEGQVSSVQYF. The CDR3 DNA reads TGTGCCACCGAGGGACAGGTTTCCTCGGTGCAGTACTTC.

The chain carries TRBV20-1 and TRBJ2-2; 15 nucleotides match TRBD2. Trimming cost V 1 base and J 9 bases; bases outside gene matches: 6. From germline, CDR1 is DFQATT and CDR2 SNEGSKA (reference sequence). The CDR3 totals 16 residues. The CDR3 DNA reads TGCAGTGCTAGAGCCGGACTAGCGGGGGGGCGTCGGGAGCTGTTTTTT. Translation gives CSARAGLAGGRRELFF.

The chain couples TRBV12-3 or TRBV12-4 to TRBJ1-2; 9 bases align to TRBD1. The CDR3 consists of 16 residues. With 5 bases clipped from V and 0 bases from J, the junction kept 7 bases outside the gene matches. The CDR3 here is CASSIRRQGANYGYTF. CDR3 DNA: TGTGCCAGCAGTATCAGAAGACAGGGGGCTAACTATGGCTACACCTTC.

The chain recombines TRBV29-1 with TRBJ2-1, with 13 bases matching TRBD2. CDR3 length: 17 residues. With 4 bases clipped from V and 0 bases from J, the junction kept 6 bases outside the gene matches. Germline CDR1 and CDR2: SQVTM and ANQGSEA. CDR3 protein: CSVVLAGGYLSYNEQFF. The CDR3 nucleotides read TGCAGCGTTGTACTAGCGGGGGGGTACCTCTCCTACAATGAGCAGTTCTTC.

The chain is built from TRBV12-3 or TRBV12-4 and TRBJ2-1; no reliable D call. This CDR3 has 14 residues. The germline V and J ends were trimmed by 3 bases and 8 bases, with 14 bases remaining between them. The CDR3 loop is CASSFSLTSDEQFF. DNA of the CDR3: TGTGCCAGCAGTTTTTCCCTGACCTCCGATGAGCAGTTCTTC.

The chain is built from TRBV5-1 and TRBJ2-7; 7 nucleotides agree with TRBD2. V shed 2 bases and J 3 bases; nucleotides not matched to a gene: 5. The germline CDR1 and CDR2 sequences are SGHRS and YFSETQ. The CDR3 is 14 residues long. Written as DNA, the CDR3 is TGCGCCAGCAGCTTAGCGGGGACCTTCTACGAGCAGTACTTC. Translation: CASSLAGTFYEQYF.

This chain connects TRBV7-9 to TRBJ1-2; D call uncertain. Germline values: CDR1 SEHNR, CDR2 FQNEAQ (reference sequence). This CDR3 region has 15 residues. Deletions cut 3 bases from V and 4 bases from J, with 15 bases between. The CDR3, as DNA: TGTGCCAGCAGCTTTCTGCCAAGGACCCCCTATGGCTACACCTTC. Amino acid sequence: CASSFLPRTPYGYTF.

This clonotype has a handful of counts. J is TRBJ2-3 and V is TRBV7-2; either TRBD1 or TRBD2 may fit D (6 bases each). The germline V and J ends were trimmed by 5 bases and 3 bases, with 18 bases remaining between them. Germline lookup yields CDR1 SGHTA and CDR2 FQGNSA. The CDR3 has 16 amino acids. The CDR3 nucleotides are TGTGCCAGCAGCCCCCGGGGGCTGACGGGTACAGATACGCAGTATTTT. Protein: CASSPRGLTGTDTQYF.

There are a few counts of this clonotype. V is TRBV11-1 and J is TRBJ1-6; 7 bases map to TRBD1. CDR1 is SGHAT, CDR2 FQDESV, per germline (reference sequence). The J segment lost 7 bases and the V segment lost 1 base, leaving 16 bases of the junction unmatched. This CDR3 spans 19 amino acids. Written as DNA, the CDR3 is TGTGCCAGCAGCTTAGACTGGTCCAACAGGGGAACAGGGAATTCACCCCTCCACTTT. As protein: CASSLDWSNRGTGNSPLHF. Variable domain in full (rest from reference TRBV11-1 and TRBJ1-6): EAEVAQSPRYKITEKSQAVAFWCDPISGHATLYWYRQILGQGPELLVQFQDESVVDDSQLPKDRFSAERLKGVDSTLKIQPAELGDSAMYLCASSLDWSNRGTGNSPLHFGNGTRLTVT.

This clonotype was detected many times. The chain joins TRBV6-6 to TRBJ1-3, with unresolved D. V dropped 2 bases and J dropped 7 bases, with 3 bases sitting between them. The CDR3 contains 11 residues. Germline V gene lookup returns CDR1 MNHNY and CDR2 SVGAGI (reference sequence). The CDR3 region is CASSYRNTIYF. CDR3 nucleotides: TGTGCCAGCAGTTACCGCAACACCATATATTTT.

This clonotype has a handful of counts. V is TRBV29-1 and J is TRBJ2-5; D is undetermined. Trimming removed 0 bases at V and 1 base at J, with 3 bases between. The length of the CDR3 is 12 residues. Germline CDR1 and CDR2: SQVTM and ANQGSEA. The chain's CDR3 is CSVEEGQETQYF. CDR3 coding DNA: TGCAGCGTTGAAGAGGGCCAAGAGACCCAGTACTTC.

This clonotype has more than one count but fewer than ten. V gene TRBV2 combines with J gene TRBJ2-1, with 7 positions matching TRBD2. J was trimmed by 15 bases and V by 6 bases; bases with no gene match: 11. CDR3 length equals 12 residues. CDR1 and CDR2 from the germline V gene are SNHLY and FYNNEI. CDR3 protein: CASSQPGLGGFF. The CDR3 DNA is TGTGCCAGCAGCCAACCCGGACTAGGAGGGTTCTTC. Full variable domain (missing parts from reference TRBV2 and TRBJ2-1): EPEVTQTPSHQVTQMGQEVILRCVPISNHLYFYWYRQILGQKVEFLVSFYNNEISEKSEIFDDQFSVERPDGSNFTLKIRSTKLEDSAMYFCASSQPGLGGFFGPGTRLTVL.

The CDR3 nucleotides read TGCGCCAGCAAAACGGACAGGGGGCTAGGAAAACTGTTTTTT. This gives the protein CASKTDRGLGKLFF. The J gene is TRBJ1-4, the V gene TRBV5-1, with 11 bases fitting TRBD1. The germline CDR1 and CDR2 sequences are SGHRS and YFSETQ. V was pared by 6 bases and J by 10 bases, with 8 bases of the junction left unmatched. The CDR3 consists of 14 residues.

In this sample, this clonotype turned up a few times. The CDR3 sequence is CASSLSRGGPYNEQFF. Here the CDR3 DNA reads TGTGCCAGCAGCTTAAGTCGGGGGGGGCCCTACAATGAGCAGTTCTTC. The genes are TRBV7-3 and TRBJ2-1; the match to TRBD2 covers 8 bases. The CDR3 length is 16 residues. In germline, CDR1 is SGHTA, CDR2 FQGTGA. With V trimmed by 1 base and J by 2 bases, 4 bases remained unmatched.

This clonotype occurred a few times. This chain's CDR3 is CASSRRKQGAAGELFF. For the CDR3, the DNA is TGTGCCAGTAGTAGGCGTAAACAGGGGGCAGCCGGGGAGCTGTTTTTT. The chain carries TRBV19 and TRBJ2-2; TRBD1 aligns across 9 bases. CDR3 length: 16 residues. The germline CDR1 and CDR2 sequences are LNHDA and SQIVND (reference sequence). V trimming: 4 bases; J trimming: 6 bases; junction bases outside the gene matches: 9. Filled out from reference TRBV19 and TRBJ2-2, the complete variable domain reads DGGITQSPKYLFRKEGQNVTLSCEQNLNHDAMYWYRQDPGQGLRLIYYSQIVNDFQKGDIAEGYSVSREKKESFPLTVTSAQKNPTAFYLCASSRRKQGAAGELFFGEGSRLTVL.